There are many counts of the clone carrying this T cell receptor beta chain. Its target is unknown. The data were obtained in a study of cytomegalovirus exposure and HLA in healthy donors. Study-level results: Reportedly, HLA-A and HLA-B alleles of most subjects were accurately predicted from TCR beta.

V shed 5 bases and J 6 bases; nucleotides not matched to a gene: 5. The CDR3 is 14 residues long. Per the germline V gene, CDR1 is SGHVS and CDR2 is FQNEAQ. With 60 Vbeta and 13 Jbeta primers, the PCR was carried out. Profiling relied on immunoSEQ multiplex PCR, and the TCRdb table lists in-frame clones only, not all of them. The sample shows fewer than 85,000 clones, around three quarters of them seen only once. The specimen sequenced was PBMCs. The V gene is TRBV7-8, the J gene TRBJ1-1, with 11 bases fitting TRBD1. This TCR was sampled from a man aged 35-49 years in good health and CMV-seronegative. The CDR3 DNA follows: TGTGCCAGCAGCCGGGGACAGGGGGGCCCTGAAGCTTTCTTT. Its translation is CASSRGQGGPEAFF.